This T cell receptor beta chain was retrieved from a study of T cells in Graves' hyperthyroidism and ophthalmopathy. V lost 4 bases to trimming and J lost 2 bases; unmatched junction nucleotides: 3. Germline CDR1 SGHRS, CDR2 YFSETQ. This CDR3 comprises 16 residues. TCR beta CDR3 regions were amplified from RNA transcripts. Primed by the HTBI set, a first-round RT-PCR was run on the TCR CDR3. TCRdb recomputed calls from the multiplex PCR reads with MiXCR, one row per CDR3 protein. The sample consists of 480,000 or so distinct CDR3 sequences, 46% of them appearing once. This clonotype occurred many times. Investigators excluded patients with uncontrolled infection, other autoimmune disease, pregnancy or lactation. The diagnostic basis comprised clinical symptoms, serum thyroxine and TRAb, thyroid ultrasound and orbital computed tomography.

Sequences were obtained from peripheral blood or thyroid tissue (not recorded which). The TCR comes from an adult woman with Graves' disease, either hyperthyroidism or ophthalmopathy (not recorded which). The chain carries TRBV5-1 and TRBJ2-5; 15 bases agree with TRBD2. The CDR3 nucleotides read TGCGCCAGCAGCCCGGGACTAGCGGGAGGTCAAGAGACCCAGTACTTC. It is translated as CASSPGLAGGQETQYF.